This TCR beta chain was found in a study of T cell repertoires in cytomegalovirus infection. Looking at the study overall: Public TCR beta signature analysis indicated the presence of both CMV infection and matching HLA type.

V trimming: 3 bases; J trimming: 0 bases; junction bases outside the gene matches: 8. The CDR3 extends over 19 amino acids. In germline, CDR1 is SGHTA, CDR2 FQGNSA. Study-wide findings and caveats: There were HLA-C-restricted CMV-specific TCR beta clonotypes dominating the ex vivo response.

Only a few counts were recorded for this clonotype. Its antigen is unknown. TCRdb reprocessed the reads with MiXCR, giving one entry per CDR3 protein. The repertoire holds 450,000 to 650,000 distinct CDR3 sequences, with more than 20% as singletons. V and J are TRBV7-2 and TRBJ2-1, with 13 bases identical to TRBD2. This TCR was sampled from a human donor in good health (CMV status not recorded). Some clones in this sample may be carry-over from other donors' samples. The sequenced material came from PBMCs. CDR3 in DNA: TGTGCCAGCAGCTTTAGAACTAGCGGGAGGGGAAGCTCCTACAATGAGCAGTTCTTC. Protein sequence: CASSFRTSGRGSSYNEQFF.